The clone carrying this TCR beta chain was observed a few times. Its antigen is not identified. At one boundary the junction diverges from the germline segment, which might be a read error. The entry originates in a study of T cells after yellow fever vaccination. Turning to the study itself: Fractions with few cells were prepared using SMART-Seq v4 Ultra Low Input. Whole-study results and caveats: Secondary responses were weaker yet peaked faster, day 5 versus 15.

A universal primer site and UMIs were added as TCR cDNA was made by 5'RACE template switching. TCRdb redid the calling of the 5' RACE reads with MiXCR, one entry per CDR3 protein. The sample includes 300,000 to 400,000 distinct CDR3 sequences, more than 8.5% of them seen just once. Sample: PBMCs, taken on the day of the first yellow fever vaccination. The TCR comes from a man between 18 and 29 years old who received the YFV17D yellow fever vaccine.

The CDR3 sequence is CASSGQGGPADF. The CDR3 bases are TGTGCCAGCAGTGGCCAGGGGGGCCCCGCGGATTTT. This chain connects TRBV6-6 to TRBJ2-3; possible D gene TRBD1, 7 bases. Germline V gene data show CDR1 as MNHNY and CDR2 as SVGAGI (reference sequence). There are 12 residues in the CDR3.